What follows are 25 T cell receptor beta chains derived from one specimen sequenced in a study of T cell responses to AZD1222 COVID-19 vaccine. The data were produced by immunoSEQ multiplex PCR, yet TCRdb's version contains in-frame clones alone and is incomplete. The table includes some 83,000 clones, about 91% detected once. The input for sequencing was peripheral blood, taken 28 days after the second AZD1222 dose. The source is an adult who received the AZD1222 COVID-19 vaccine.

This chain links TRBV9 with TRBJ1-6, with D tentatively TRBD1 (5 bases). Trimming pared 4 bases from V and 7 bases from J, leaving 18 bases between. This CDR3 is built from 16 residues. CDR1 and CDR2 from the germline V gene are SGDLS and YYNGEE. CDR3 bases: TGTGCCAGCAGCCCTGAGGGATCAGGGAGGAATTCACCCCTCCACTTT. It encodes CASSPEGSGRNSPLHF.

J is TRBJ2-7 and V is TRBV5-4; the match to TRBD1 covers 7 bases. J was trimmed by 3 bases and V by 4 bases; bases with no gene match: 4. The CDR3 has 13 amino acids. Germline values: CDR1 SGHNT, CDR2 YYREEE (reference sequence). In DNA form, the CDR3 reads TGTGCCAGCAGCCCGGGACAGCGCTACGAGCAGTACTTC. Translating it yields CASSPGQRYEQYF.

The chain links TRBV12-3 or TRBV12-4 to TRBJ1-1, with 7 bases fitting TRBD1. The CDR3 is made up of 13 amino acids. The junction had 9 bases not matched to a gene; V was cut back by 8 bases and J by 6 bases. CDR3 amino acids: CASRSTGPSEAFF. The CDR3 region has the DNA TGTGCCAGCCGTTCGACAGGGCCGTCTGAAGCTTTCTTT.

The chain employs TRBV11-2 and TRBJ2-3; 10 positions match TRBD2. The V and J ends lost 5 bases and 5 bases, in that order; junction bases with no gene match: 10. The CDR3 loop spans 16 amino acids. Germline CDR1 is SGHAT and CDR2 is FQNNGV. DNA of the CDR3: TGTGCCAGCAGCGACACCGAGCGGGGGGGCCAAGATACGCAGTATTTT. It translates to CASSDTERGGQDTQYF.

The V gene is TRBV21-1, the J gene TRBJ2-7; no check of the table's D call, TRBD2, against the DNA was made. TRBV21-1 is a recognized pseudogene. This CDR3 is 14 amino acids long. CDR3: CASSKSYKPYEQYF. The CDR3 nucleotides read TGTGCCAGCAGCAAGTCCTATAAACCCTACGAGCAGTACTTC.

The rearrangement links TRBV5-5 to TRBJ2-7, with 8 positions matching TRBD1. This CDR3 spans 15 amino acids. Trimming removed 7 bases from V and 0 bases from J; junction bases left unmatched: 9. CDR1 and CDR2 from the germline V gene are SGHKS and YYEKEE (reference sequence). The CDR3 here is CASLPAGTGSYEQYF. DNA of the CDR3: TGTGCCAGCCTACCTGCCGGGACAGGCTCCTACGAGCAGTACTTC.

The chain is built from TRBV5-4 and TRBJ1-2, with TRBD1 as a possible D gene (5 bases). V shed 5 bases and J shed 0 bases, with 11 bases lying between them. This CDR3 has 14 amino acids. Germline V gives CDR1 SGHNT, CDR2 YYREEE (reference sequence). The CDR3 sequence: CASRRQNTNYGYTF. The CDR3, as DNA: TGTGCCAGCAGGCGACAGAATACTAACTATGGCTACACCTTC.

The CDR3 reads CASSPGSSGNYGYTF. DNA of the CDR3: TGTGCCAGCAGCCCCGGTAGCTCAGGCAACTATGGCTACACCTTC. The rearrangement uses TRBV11-3 and TRBJ1-2, with unresolved D. From germline, CDR1 is SGHNT and CDR2 YENEEA. CDR3 length: 15 amino acids. Deletions cut 5 bases from V and 2 bases from J, with 15 bases between.

This clone occurred once. Here the CDR3 DNA reads TGTGCCAGCAGGCAGAACAGGGGGCCTCGATGGGGCTACACCTTC. Translated: CASRQNRGPRWGYTF. The chain has TRBV5-6 and TRBJ1-2; TRBD1 aligns across 9 bases. The CDR3 sequence is 15 residues long. Trimming at V came to 5 bases and at J to 8 bases, leaving 13 bases not matched to a gene. CDR1 and CDR2 (germline): SGHDT, YYEEEE.

J is TRBJ2-3 and V is TRBV19; D not certain. CDR1 is LNHDA and CDR2 is SQIVND in the germline V gene (reference sequence). V dropped 5 bases and J dropped 6 bases, with 12 bases sitting between them. This CDR3 spans 13 amino acids. The CDR3 spells CASSHAESDTQYF. CDR3 nucleotides: TGTGCCAGTAGTCACGCCGAGAGTGATACGCAGTATTTT.

The gene calls are TRBV25-1 and TRBJ1-2; no clear D gene. Between the trimmed V and J ends, which lost 0 bases and 3 bases, there was a span of 2 bases. Germline V lookup: CDR1 MGHDK, CDR2 SYGVNS. The CDR3 runs to 12 residues. The CDR3 DNA follows: TGTGCCAGCAGTGAATACGACTATGGCTACACCTTC. Its protein product is CASSEYDYGYTF.

The chain couples TRBV19 to TRBJ2-1, with D possibly matching TRBD1 (6 bases). V lost 6 bases and J lost 3, with 12 bases in between. This CDR3 has 14 amino acids. Looked up from germline, CDR1 is LNHDA and CDR2 is SQIVND (reference sequence). CDR3 DNA: TGTGCCAGTAGGACTCGGGACAACTACAATGAGCAGTTCTTC. It codes for CASRTRDNYNEQFF.

V gene TRBV7-2 combines with J gene TRBJ1-1; D is perhaps TRBD1 (5 bases). CDR3 length: 12 amino acids. Germline V gene sequence: CDR1 SGHTA, CDR2 FQGNSA. Trimming shortened V by 3 bases and J by 10 bases, and 12 bases separated the two germline ends. CDR3 coding DNA: TGTGCCAGCAGCTTTAGGGGTGAATCAGCTTTCTTT. Its translation: CASSFRGESAFF.

This clone was seen a few times. The gene calls are TRBV5-6 and TRBJ1-1; D possibly corresponds to TRBD1 (5 bases). Trimming shortened V by 0 bases and J by 4 bases, and 10 bases separated the two germline ends. The CDR3 sequence is 14 residues long. Germline V gene sequence: CDR1 SGHDT, CDR2 YYEEEE. The DNA for the CDR3 is TGTGCCAGCAGCTTGGCGGGGGGAAGCACTGAAGCTTTCTTT. Translating gives CASSLAGGSTEAFF.

The rearrangement links TRBV9 to TRBJ2-3, with 10 bases lining up with TRBD2. V dropped 1 base and J dropped 2; count of bases not matched to a gene: 1. The CDR3 length is 15 residues. Germline-derived CDR1 and CDR2 are SGDLS and YYNGEE. The CDR3: CASSVTSGITDTQYF. The CDR3 nucleotides read TGTGCCAGCAGCGTAACTAGCGGGATCACAGATACGCAGTATTTT.

The chain couples TRBV3-1 (or the pseudogene TRBV3-2) to TRBJ1-3; unclear D gene. V was clipped by 4 bases and J by 0 bases, with 7 bases between them. The CDR3 totals 14 residues. Germline V lookup: CDR1 LGHDT, CDR2 YNNKEL (reference sequence). The CDR3 DNA follows: TGTGCCAGCAGCCTCATAGGCTCTGGAAACACCATATATTTT. Its protein product is CASSLIGSGNTIYF.

This chain uses TRBV27 with TRBJ2-1; D may be TRBD2 (5 bases). The V gene lost 1 base and the J gene lost 7 bases, with 17 bases spanning the gap. Per the germline V gene, CDR1 is MNHEY and CDR2 is SMNVEV (reference sequence). The CDR3 is 16 residues long. In DNA form, the CDR3 reads TGTGCCAGCAGTTTATATGCACGGGAATTTGGGAATGAGCAGTTCTTC. Its protein product is CASSLYAREFGNEQFF.

The CDR3 nucleotides are TGCGCCAGCAGCCTGGGAGCTTCAGACATGAATGAGCAGTTCTTC. It translates to CASSLGASDMNEQFF. The V call is TRBV5-1, the J call TRBJ2-1, with D tentatively TRBD2 (5 bases). Germline lookup yields CDR1 SGHRS and CDR2 YFSETQ. Trimming cost V 4 bases and J 7 bases, with 18 bases left between them. This CDR3 comprises 15 residues.

The CDR3 here is CASSLADSYYGYTF. CDR3 in DNA: TGCGCCAGCAGCTTGGCAGACAGCTACTATGGCTACACCTTC. The chain joins TRBV5-1 to TRBJ1-2; D perhaps matches TRBD1 (5 bases). The CDR3 extends over 14 amino acids. V shed 0 bases and J shed 3 bases, with 9 bases lying between them. Germline V gene data show CDR1 as SGHRS and CDR2 as YFSETQ.

The chain has TRBV5-6 and TRBJ1-3; D gene ambiguous. The V end was cut by 2 bases, the J end by 0 bases, with 9 bases between. The CDR3 covers 15 residues. Germline loops: CDR1 SGHDT, CDR2 YYEEEE. CDR3 bases: TGTGCCAGCAGCTTATCAAGAGCCTCTGGAAACACCATATATTTT. The encoded protein is CASSLSRASGNTIYF.

The chain combines TRBV7-9 with TRBJ2-7; 8 nucleotides line up with TRBD2. This CDR3 contains 15 residues. The germline gives CDR1 SEHNR, CDR2 FQNEAQ (reference sequence). V gave up 5 bases and J gave up 6 bases; unmatched junction bases: 12. CDR3 loop: CASSPTRGRGGEQYF. The CDR3 DNA follows: TGTGCCAGCAGCCCAACCCGGGGCCGGGGGGGCGAGCAGTACTTC.

The chain combines TRBV4-3 with TRBJ1-2; D is undetermined. The CDR3 totals 15 residues. The germline CDR1 and CDR2 sequences are LGHNA and YSLEER. V shed 0 bases and J shed 4 bases, with 12 bases lying between them. CDR3: CASSQDTRGIYGYTF. The CDR3 bases are TGCGCCAGCAGCCAAGATACGAGAGGCATCTATGGCTACACCTTC.

This rearrangement joins TRBV28 to TRBJ2-7; TRBD1 matches 10 bases. The CDR3 is 15 amino acids. CDR1 MDHEN and CDR2 SYDVKM come from the germline V gene. The V gene end was trimmed by 8 bases and the J gene end by 3 bases; junction bases not matched to a gene: 10. For the CDR3, the DNA is TGTGCCAGCCGGCTCCGGGACAGGGGCTTCTACGAGCAGTACTTC. Its translation: CASRLRDRGFYEQYF.

The CDR3 loop is CASTLTGSNTEAFF. The CDR3 DNA reads as TGTGCCAGCACCCTGACAGGTTCTAACACTGAAGCTTTCTTT. The chain couples TRBV9 to TRBJ1-1, with D perhaps matching TRBD1 (6 bases). The CDR3 contains 14 residues. Per the germline V gene, CDR1 is SGDLS and CDR2 is YYNGEE. The germline V and J ends were trimmed by 6 bases and 2 bases, with 14 bases remaining between them.

The rearrangement links TRBV5-1 to TRBJ2-2; 11 bases align to TRBD1. J gave up 7 bases and V 2 bases, and 13 bases lay outside the gene matches. The germline V gene has CDR1 SGHRS and CDR2 YFSETQ. This CDR3 region has 18 residues. CDR3 in amino acids: CASSLGQGAKVFGGELFF. The CDR3 DNA is TGCGCCAGCAGCTTAGGACAGGGGGCGAAAGTGTTCGGCGGGGAGCTGTTTTTT.